The entry below describes one TCR beta chain. What it binds is not known. Trimming took 5 bases from V and 1 from J; bases not matched to a gene: 6. Looked up from germline, CDR1 is SGHTA and CDR2 is FQGNSA. The CDR3 runs 18 residues. Sequencing used immunoSEQ multiplex PCR; TCRdb keeps in-frame clones, though not all of them. The sample lists approximately 140,000 clones, 80% to 95% occurring once. The sample originates from a study of T cell responses to AZD1222 COVID-19 vaccine. Study conclusions and caveats: Targets within unmutated variant regions were reportedly found for nearly half of spike-specific TCRs. Clonal diversity was possibly underestimated, and the donors were mostly white British, with more females. Rises in breadth and depth of Spike-specific TCRs came after two AZD1222 doses. At baseline, just a handful of AZD1222 recipients tested seropositive.

Sequencing used peripheral blood, obtained 28 days after the second AZD1222 dose. The source is an adult who received the AZD1222 COVID-19 vaccine. J is TRBJ2-1 and V is TRBV7-2, with 15 bases matching TRBD2. The CDR3 sequence is CASSPRTSGGASYNEQFF. CDR3 in DNA: TGTGCCAGCAGCCCACGGACTAGCGGGGGGGCTTCCTACAATGAGCAGTTCTTC. The complete variable domain, with remaining parts taken from reference TRBV7-2 and TRBJ2-1, reads GAGVSQSPSNKVTEKGKDVELRCDPISGHTALYWYRQSLGQGLEFLIYFQGNSAPDKSGLPSDRFSAERTGGSVSTLTIQRTQQEDSAVYLCASSPRTSGGASYNEQFFGPGTRLTVL.